The entry that follows covers one TCR beta chain sequence. This specimen comes from a study of regulatory T cells in long-lasting Graves disease. The CDR3 has 15 residues. The germline gives CDR1 LNHDA, CDR2 SQIVND (reference sequence). The junction had 5 bases not matched to a gene; V was cut back by 7 bases and J by 0 bases. Described time point: newly diagnosed GD, antithyroid drugs for less than 3 months. PBMC RNA was the source of the TCR library. Building of the TCR beta libraries involved iRepertoire HTBI primers and Arm-PCR of CDR3 regions. In TCRdb, the multiplex PCR reads were re-called with MiXCR into one record per CDR3 protein. The sample lists around 400,000 distinct CDR3 sequences, roughly 16% occurring once.

The sequencing here drew on peripheral blood mononuclear cells (PBMCs), taken at new diagnosis, from a patient treated with antithyroid drugs. This chain joins TRBV19 and TRBJ2-1; 8 bases match TRBD1. This receptor was identified in a female donor with Graves disease. This CDR3 reads CASTWDRSSYNEQFF. The DNA of the CDR3 is TGTGCCAGTACCTGGGACAGGTCCTCCTACAATGAGCAGTTCTTC.